This TCR beta chain appears in the sequencing data of a study of shared clonotypes between healthy human individuals. Study-wide points: Non-shared clonotypes had lower generation probabilities than those shared by all four donors. Only blood samples were collected, and tissue repertoires likely differ.

The length of the CDR3 is 11 residues. CDR1 is DFQATT, CDR2 SNEGSKA, per germline (reference sequence). The V end was cut by 2 bases, the J end by 5 bases, with 7 bases between. Details on this clone: Antigen unknown.

Investigators divided CD4+ cells into CD45RA+ naive and CD45RA-negative memory subsets. Original data processing: Junction-only sequences produced by ImmunoSEQ had no quality scores, so filtering differed. Data came from immunoSEQ multiplex PCR; TCRdb stores just in-frame clones and leaves some out. That table furnishes V, J and clone size, whereas the DNA furnished D and trimming. The sample contains hundreds of thousands of clones, 74% of which appear only once. The V gene is TRBV20-1, the J gene TRBJ2-7; TRBD2 is a possible D gene (5 bases). This clonotype originated in a woman in her twenties or thirties in good health. Sequenced material: memory CD4+ T cells sorted from blood. The sample's subset: CD45RA-negative fraction. The CDR3 DNA reads TGCAGTGCTAGACCGACTAACGAGCAGTACTTC. As protein: CSARPTNEQYF.